Listed here are 8 T cell receptor beta chains from one sample, sequenced in a study of monozygotic twins with inflammatory bowel disease (dated by TCRdb to about 2019). The library relied on 5' RACE. The sample was run on an Illumina HiSeq 2500. Based on TCRdb reprocessing of the reads, there is one entry per CDR3 protein sequence, and DNA is missing. This sample's records show about 450,000 distinct CDR3 sequences. More than 2% of the sample goes to the ten largest clones. The specimen sequenced was blood. The source is a human donor with ulcerative colitis or Crohn's disease, or a healthy co-twin of an affected twin (not recorded which).

The genes are TRBV11-2 and TRBJ2-7; the TRBD2 assignment by TCRdb is unverifiable without DNA. CDR3 size: 21 residues. Per germline, CDR1 SGHAT and CDR2 FQNNGV. The CDR3: CASSSYGTGLAGGFISYEQYF.

V gene TRBV12-3 or TRBV12-4 combines with J gene TRBJ1-5; TCRdb selects TRBD1, and the lack of DNA leaves this call unchecked. This CDR3 has 15 residues. The CDR3: CASSAGDRDNQPQHF.

The chain has TRBV9 and TRBJ2-2; TCRdb names TRBD1, which stays unverified in the absence of DNA. Germline V gene lookup returns CDR1 SGDLS and CDR2 YYNGEE. The CDR3 consists of 17 residues. The CDR3 loop is CASSVVGTGVDTGELFF.

The chain couples TRBV6-1 to TRBJ1-1; TCRdb proposes TRBD1, but this gene call is untestable without DNA. Germline CDR1 and CDR2: MNHNS and SASEGT. The CDR3 runs 14 residues. CDR3 residues: CASSEVMRQSIAFF.

The gene calls are TRBV28 and TRBJ1-2; without DNA, the TCRdb call of TRBD1 cannot be checked. The CDR3 is 14 amino acids. Germline CDR1 reads MDHEN; CDR2 reads SYDVKM. CDR3 amino acids: CASSHSGVSYGYTF.

The chain links TRBV20-1 to TRBJ2-7; without DNA, the TCRdb call of TRBD1 cannot be checked. The CDR3 has 12 amino acids. Looked up from germline, CDR1 is DFQATT and CDR2 is SNEGSKA (reference sequence). The chain's CDR3 is CSAPSLAGEQYF.

V gene TRBV6-6 combines with J gene TRBJ1-1. Germline CDR1 MNHNY, CDR2 SVGAGI (reference sequence). The CDR3 is made up of 13 amino acids. CDR3 amino acids: CASRSTQNTEAFF.

This chain connects TRBV11-2 to TRBJ2-1; TCRdb designates TRBD1, a call that cannot be tested without DNA. CDR1 and CDR2 from the germline V gene are SGHAT and FQNNGV. The CDR3 is 11 residues long. CDR3 sequence: CASSLTQGQFF. Looking up the rest from reference TRBV11-2 and TRBJ2-1 gives the full variable domain: EAGVAQSPRYKIIEKRQSVAFWCNPISGHATLYWYQQILGQGPKLLIQFQNNGVVDDSQLPKDRFSAERLKGVDSTLKIQPAKLEDSAVYLCASSLTQGQFFGPGTRLTVL.